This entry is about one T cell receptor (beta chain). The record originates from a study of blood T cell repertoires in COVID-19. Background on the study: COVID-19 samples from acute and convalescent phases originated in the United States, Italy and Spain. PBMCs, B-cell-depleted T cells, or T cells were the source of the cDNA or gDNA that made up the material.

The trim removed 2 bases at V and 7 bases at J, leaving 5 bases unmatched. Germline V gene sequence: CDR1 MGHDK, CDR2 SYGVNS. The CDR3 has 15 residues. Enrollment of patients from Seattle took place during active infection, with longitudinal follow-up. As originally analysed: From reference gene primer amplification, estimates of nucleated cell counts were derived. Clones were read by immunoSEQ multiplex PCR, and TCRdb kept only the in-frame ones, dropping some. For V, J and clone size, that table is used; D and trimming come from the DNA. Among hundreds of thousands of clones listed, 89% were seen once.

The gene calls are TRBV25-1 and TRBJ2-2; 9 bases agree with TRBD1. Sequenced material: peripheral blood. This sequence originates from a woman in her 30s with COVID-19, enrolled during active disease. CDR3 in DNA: TGTGCCAGCAGTGAACCGGGACAGGGTTTCGGGGAGCTGTTTTTT. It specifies CASSEPGQGFGELFF.